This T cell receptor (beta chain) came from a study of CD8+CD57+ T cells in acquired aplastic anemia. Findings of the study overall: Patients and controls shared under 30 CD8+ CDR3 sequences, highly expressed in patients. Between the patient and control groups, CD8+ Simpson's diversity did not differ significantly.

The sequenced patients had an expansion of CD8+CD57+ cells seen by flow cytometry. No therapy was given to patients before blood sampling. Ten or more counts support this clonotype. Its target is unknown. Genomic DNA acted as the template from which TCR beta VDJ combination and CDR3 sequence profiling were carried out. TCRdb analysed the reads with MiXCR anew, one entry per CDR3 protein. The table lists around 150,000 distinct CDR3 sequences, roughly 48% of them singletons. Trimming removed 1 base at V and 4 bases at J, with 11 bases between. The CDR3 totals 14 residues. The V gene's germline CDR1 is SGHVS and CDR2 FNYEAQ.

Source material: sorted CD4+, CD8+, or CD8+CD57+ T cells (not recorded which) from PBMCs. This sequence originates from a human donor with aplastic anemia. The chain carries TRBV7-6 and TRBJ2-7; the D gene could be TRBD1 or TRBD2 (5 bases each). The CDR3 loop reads CASSLGGRGYEQYF. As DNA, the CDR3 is TGTGCCAGCAGCTTAGGGGGACGGGGTTACGAGCAGTACTTC.